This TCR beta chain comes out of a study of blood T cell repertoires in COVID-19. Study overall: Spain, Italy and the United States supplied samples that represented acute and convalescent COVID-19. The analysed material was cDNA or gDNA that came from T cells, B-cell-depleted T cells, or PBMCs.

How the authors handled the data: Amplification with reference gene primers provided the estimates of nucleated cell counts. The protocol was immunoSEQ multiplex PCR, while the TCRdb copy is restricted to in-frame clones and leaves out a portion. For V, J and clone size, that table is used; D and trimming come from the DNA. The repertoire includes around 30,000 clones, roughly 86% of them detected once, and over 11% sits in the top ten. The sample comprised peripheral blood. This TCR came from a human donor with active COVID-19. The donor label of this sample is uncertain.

CDR3 region: CASSNGLANTQYF. The CDR3 DNA follows: TGTGCCAGCAGTAACGGACTAGCCAATACGCAGTATTTT. The V gene is TRBV6-6, the J gene TRBJ2-3, with TRBD2 matching over 8 bases. CDR1 and CDR2 from the germline V gene are MNHNY and SVGAGI (reference sequence). CDR3 length: 13 amino acids. The V and J ends lost 5 bases and 7 bases, in that order; junction bases with no gene match: 5.